This is a list of T cell receptor beta chains from one sample in a study of blood T cell repertoires in COVID-19. Here immunoSEQ multiplex PCR was the method, and the copy in TCRdb shows in-frame clones only, minus some. The sample shows hundreds of thousands of clones, 75% to 90% of them seen only once. The sample comprised peripheral blood. The receptors were gathered from a man between 18 and 35 years old with COVID-19, enrolled during active disease. The CDR3 runs from the conserved cysteine through the conserved F or W. The order of the fields is clone size, D gene, J gene, V gene, CDR3 DNA, CDR3 protein. A D gene is named only where the DNA matches it firmly. A clone size is listed for some rows: how often the clone was seen (once, few, many), or a class if it is expanded.

abundance: .; d_gene: .; j_gene: TRBJ1-2; v_gene: TRBV4-2; CDR3nt: TGTGCCAGCAGCCAAGTTGGAGGGGACGAGGATGGCTACACCTTC; CDR3aa: CASSQVGGDEDGYTF
abundance: .; d_gene: TRBD2; j_gene: TRBJ2-7; v_gene: TRBV5-1; CDR3nt: TGCGCCAGCAGCCCGGTGGAGCGGGGGTTCTCCTACGAGCAGTACTTC; CDR3aa: CASSPVERGFSYEQYF
abundance: .; d_gene: .; j_gene: TRBJ1-1; v_gene: TRBV15; CDR3nt: TGTGCCACCAGCAGAGATCAGGCTCTCGTGTTGGGCAGCACTGAAGCTTTCTTT; CDR3aa: CATSRDQALVLGSTEAFF
abundance: once; d_gene: .; j_gene: TRBJ2-1; v_gene: TRBV24-1; CDR3nt: TGTGCCACCAGTGACCTCCAGGTTCAGTTCTTC; CDR3aa: CATSDLQVQFF
abundance: .; d_gene: .; j_gene: TRBJ2-1; v_gene: TRBV19; CDR3nt: TGTGCCAGTAGTATAGCGGGGAGTATCGCGTACAATGAGCAGTTCTTC; CDR3aa: CASSIAGSIAYNEQFF
abundance: once; d_gene: .; j_gene: TRBJ2-7; v_gene: TRBV19; CDR3nt: TGTGCCAGTAGTATCTCAGGGGCCTACGAGCAGTACTTC; CDR3aa: CASSISGAYEQYF
abundance: once; d_gene: .; j_gene: TRBJ2-2; v_gene: TRBV11-3; CDR3nt: TGTGCCAGCAGCCTGCCCGGCACCGGGGAGCTGTTTTTT; CDR3aa: CASSLPGTGELFF
abundance: once; d_gene: .; j_gene: TRBJ2-1; v_gene: TRBV5-4; CDR3nt: TGTGCCAGCAGCCAGACAGCGACCCCCTACAATGAGCAGTTCTTC; CDR3aa: CASSQTATPYNEQFF
abundance: few; d_gene: .; j_gene: TRBJ2-2; v_gene: TRBV5-4; CDR3nt: TGTGCCAGCAGCTTCGAGCCTCCACCTAACACCGGGGAGCTGTTTTTT; CDR3aa: CASSFEPPPNTGELFF
abundance: .; d_gene: TRBD2; j_gene: TRBJ2-2; v_gene: TRBV14; CDR3nt: TGTGCCAGCAGCCAAACTTGGATAGCGGGAGATACCGGGGAGCTGTTTTTT; CDR3aa: CASSQTWIAGDTGELFF
abundance: .; d_gene: .; j_gene: TRBJ2-5; v_gene: TRBV15; CDR3nt: TGTGCCACCAGCAGAGAACCTCGACTAGGGGAAGACGAGACCCAGTACTTC; CDR3aa: CATSREPRLGEDETQYF
abundance: .; d_gene: .; j_gene: TRBJ1-4; v_gene: TRBV5-8; CDR3nt: TGTGCCAGCAGCCCTGGGACATCTGCAACTAATGAAAAACTGTTTTTT; CDR3aa: CASSPGTSATNEKLFF
abundance: .; d_gene: .; j_gene: TRBJ1-5; v_gene: TRBV6-4; CDR3nt: TGTGCCAGCTCGAGGGACAAGGCAACTTATAGCAATCAGCCCCAGCATTTT; CDR3aa: CASSRDKATYSNQPQHF
abundance: .; d_gene: .; j_gene: TRBJ2-3; v_gene: TRBV3-1/TRBV3-2; CDR3nt: TGTGCCAGCAGCCCGGGACTGGCTAGCACAGATACGCAGTATTTT; CDR3aa: CASSPGLASTDTQYF
abundance: .; d_gene: TRBD2; j_gene: TRBJ2-1; v_gene: TRBV2; CDR3nt: TGTGCCAGCAATAGACTAGCGGGGGGGATCTATGAGCAGTTCTTC; CDR3aa: CASNRLAGGIYEQFF
abundance: .; d_gene: .; j_gene: TRBJ2-3; v_gene: TRBV14; CDR3nt: TGTGCCAGCAGCCAAGGACTCCCCACAGATACGCAGTATTTT; CDR3aa: CASSQGLPTDTQYF
abundance: .; d_gene: TRBD1; j_gene: TRBJ2-3; v_gene: TRBV4-2; CDR3nt: TGTGCCAGCAGCCATGCCCGGGACAGAGGCACAGATACGCAGTATTTT; CDR3aa: CASSHARDRGTDTQYF
abundance: .; d_gene: .; j_gene: TRBJ2-1; v_gene: TRBV12-3/TRBV12-4; CDR3nt: TGTGCCAGCAGAGGCGGCAATGAGCAGTTCTTC; CDR3aa: CASRGGNEQFF
abundance: .; d_gene: TRBD2; j_gene: TRBJ2-5; v_gene: TRBV3-1/TRBV3-2; CDR3nt: TGTGCCAGCAGCCCACCGTTTCGGCGGGGGGCTGACTGGTCCCAGTACTTC; CDR3aa: CASSPPFRRGADWSQYF
abundance: .; d_gene: TRBD1; j_gene: TRBJ2-1; v_gene: TRBV2; CDR3nt: TGTGCCAGCAGTGAGGACAGGGCTAATGAGCAGTTCTTC; CDR3aa: CASSEDRANEQFF
abundance: .; d_gene: .; j_gene: TRBJ1-2; v_gene: TRBV7-9; CDR3nt: TGTGCCAGCAGCTTAGGCTTACTCTATGGCTACACCTTC; CDR3aa: CASSLGLLYGYTF
abundance: .; d_gene: TRBD1; j_gene: TRBJ1-5; v_gene: TRBV19; CDR3nt: TGTGCCAGTAGGAGACAGGGGGTGGGTTATAGCAATCAGCCCCAGCATTTT; CDR3aa: CASRRQGVGYSNQPQHF
abundance: .; d_gene: .; j_gene: TRBJ2-2; v_gene: TRBV7-6; CDR3nt: TGTGCCAGCAGCTTAGCGGGGGGAAGCTCCGGGGAGCTGTTTTTT; CDR3aa: CASSLAGGSSGELFF
abundance: .; d_gene: TRBD2; j_gene: TRBJ2-7; v_gene: TRBV5-1; CDR3nt: TGCGCCAGCAGCTCTGGGACTAGCGAAACCTACGAGCAGTACTTC; CDR3aa: CASSSGTSETYEQYF
abundance: .; d_gene: .; j_gene: TRBJ2-3; v_gene: TRBV21-1; CDR3nt: TGTGCCAGCACCCAGGATCATAAAGACCCAGGGCCAGATACGCAGTATTTT; CDR3aa: CASTQDHKDPGPDTQYF
abundance: .; d_gene: TRBD1; j_gene: TRBJ2-1; v_gene: TRBV2; CDR3nt: TGTGCCAGCAGTCGGCGAACCGGGACAGGAGACAATGAGCAGTTCTTC; CDR3aa: CASSRRTGTGDNEQFF
abundance: .; d_gene: .; j_gene: TRBJ1-3; v_gene: TRBV4-1; CDR3nt: TGCGCCAGCAGCCAAACAAAAAACAGGATCTCTGGAAACACCATATATTTT; CDR3aa: CASSQTKNRISGNTIYF
abundance: .; d_gene: TRBD1; j_gene: TRBJ1-3; v_gene: TRBV3-1/TRBV3-2; CDR3nt: TGTGCCAGCAGCATGACAGGGGGTAGAAACACCATATATTTT; CDR3aa: CASSMTGGRNTIYF
abundance: .; d_gene: .; j_gene: TRBJ1-4; v_gene: TRBV19; CDR3nt: TGTGCCAGTAGCCAGGGAAGGGCCTTTAATGAAAAACTGTTTTTT; CDR3aa: CASSQGRAFNEKLFF
abundance: .; d_gene: .; j_gene: TRBJ2-3; v_gene: TRBV6-5; CDR3nt: TGTGCCAGCCGCAGGTTTCGCACAGATACGCAGTATTTT; CDR3aa: CASRRFRTDTQYF
abundance: .; d_gene: .; j_gene: TRBJ2-2; v_gene: TRBV7-9; CDR3nt: TGTGCCAGCAGCCTACGCGGCGGGGAGCTGTTTTTT; CDR3aa: CASSLRGGELFF
abundance: .; d_gene: TRBD1; j_gene: TRBJ2-7; v_gene: TRBV25-1; CDR3nt: TGTGCCAGCAGGGGAACAGGGGGCTACGAGCAGTACTTC; CDR3aa: CASRGTGGYEQYF
abundance: .; d_gene: TRBD1; j_gene: TRBJ2-5; v_gene: TRBV19; CDR3nt: TGTGCCAGTAGTATAGTGACAGGGAGCCCGGGAGAGACCCAGTACTTC; CDR3aa: CASSIVTGSPGETQYF
abundance: .; d_gene: .; j_gene: TRBJ1-2; v_gene: TRBV2; CDR3nt: TGTGCCAGCATGAGGACAGTGTACGGCTACACCTTC; CDR3aa: CASMRTVYGYTF
abundance: .; d_gene: .; j_gene: TRBJ2-1; v_gene: TRBV6-6; CDR3nt: TGTGCCAGTACTACCGGGGGTCGTGGGCTTTACAATGAGCAGTTCTTC; CDR3aa: CASTTGGRGLYNEQFF
abundance: .; d_gene: TRBD2; j_gene: TRBJ2-2; v_gene: TRBV3-1/TRBV3-2; CDR3nt: TGTGCCAGCAAACTAGCGGGAGGCCCCGGGGAGCTGTTTTTT; CDR3aa: CASKLAGGPGELFF
abundance: .; d_gene: .; j_gene: TRBJ2-1; v_gene: TRBV6-5; CDR3nt: TGTGCCAGCCTAGGGGTGGCCCAATGGGACAATGAGCAGTTCTTC; CDR3aa: CASLGVAQWDNEQFF
abundance: .; d_gene: .; j_gene: TRBJ1-5; v_gene: TRBV20-1; CDR3nt: TGCAGTGCTCCAAAGGAGGGGACCCAGCATTTT; CDR3aa: CSAPKEGTQHF
abundance: .; d_gene: TRBD2; j_gene: TRBJ2-1; v_gene: TRBV5-5; CDR3nt: TGTGCCAGCAGCTTGGAGCTAGCGGGGGCGGTTGAGCAGTTCTTC; CDR3aa: CASSLELAGAVEQFF
abundance: .; d_gene: TRBD1; j_gene: TRBJ1-1; v_gene: TRBV11-2; CDR3nt: TGTGCCAGCAGCTCGACAGGGGGATTTTCTGAAGCTTTCTTT; CDR3aa: CASSSTGGFSEAFF
abundance: .; d_gene: .; j_gene: TRBJ2-2; v_gene: TRBV5-4; CDR3nt: TGTGCCAGCATCAAGGCTAACAGCTGGACCGGGGAGCTGTTTTTT; CDR3aa: CASIKANSWTGELFF
abundance: few; d_gene: TRBD2; j_gene: TRBJ2-3; v_gene: TRBV4-2; CDR3nt: TGTGCCAGCAGCCAAGGTCGGGCAGCGGGGGGTACCGCGGATACGCAGTATTTT; CDR3aa: CASSQGRAAGGTADTQYF
abundance: .; d_gene: .; j_gene: TRBJ2-1; v_gene: TRBV19; CDR3nt: TGTGCCAGTAGAACCGGGATTCAGAGGAATGAGCAGTTCTTC; CDR3aa: CASRTGIQRNEQFF
abundance: .; d_gene: .; j_gene: TRBJ2-1; v_gene: TRBV11-3; CDR3nt: TGTGCCAGCACCCCAGCAGGAACCTACAATGAGCAGTTCTTC; CDR3aa: CASTPAGTYNEQFF
abundance: .; d_gene: .; j_gene: TRBJ1-1; v_gene: TRBV27; CDR3nt: TGTGCCAGCAGTTTATCGACAGGGAACACTGAAGCTTTCTTT; CDR3aa: CASSLSTGNTEAFF
abundance: .; d_gene: .; j_gene: TRBJ1-5; v_gene: TRBV4-1; CDR3nt: TGCGCCAGCAGCCAAGGGGAGGGTTATAGCAATCAGCCCCAGCATTTT; CDR3aa: CASSQGEGYSNQPQHF
abundance: .; d_gene: TRBD1; j_gene: TRBJ2-6; v_gene: TRBV2; CDR3nt: TGTGCCAGCAGTCCGGGGACAGGTGGGGCCAACGTCCTGACTTTC; CDR3aa: CASSPGTGGANVLTF
abundance: .; d_gene: .; j_gene: TRBJ2-1; v_gene: TRBV28; CDR3nt: TGTGCCAGCAGTTTTAACATCAATGAGCAGTTCTTC; CDR3aa: CASSFNINEQFF
abundance: .; d_gene: .; j_gene: TRBJ1-5; v_gene: TRBV3-1/TRBV3-2; CDR3nt: TGTGCCAGCAGCCAAGACGGGGATCAGCCCCAGCATTTT; CDR3aa: CASSQDGDQPQHF
abundance: .; d_gene: TRBD2; j_gene: TRBJ2-1; v_gene: TRBV24-1; CDR3nt: TGTGCCACCAGTGATCCCTCTAGCGGGGGCTCCTACAATGAGCAGTTCTTC; CDR3aa: CATSDPSSGGSYNEQFF
abundance: .; d_gene: .; j_gene: TRBJ1-1; v_gene: TRBV3-1/TRBV3-2; CDR3nt: TGTGCCAGCAGCCCCCGCCAGGGGACAAACACTGAAGCTTTCTTT; CDR3aa: CASSPRQGTNTEAFF
abundance: .; d_gene: .; j_gene: TRBJ2-5; v_gene: TRBV4-2; CDR3nt: TGTGCCAGCAGCCAATCCTCGGGGGACGAAGAGACCCAGTACTTC; CDR3aa: CASSQSSGDEETQYF
abundance: .; d_gene: .; j_gene: TRBJ2-5; v_gene: TRBV5-4; CDR3nt: TGTGCCAGCAGCTCATCAGGGGAGGAGACCCAGTACTTC; CDR3aa: CASSSSGEETQYF
abundance: .; d_gene: .; j_gene: TRBJ1-1; v_gene: TRBV5-6; CDR3nt: TGTGCCAGCAGGGTAACAGGAAACACTGAAGCTTTCTTT; CDR3aa: CASRVTGNTEAFF